A single sample gave rise to the 29 T cell receptor beta chains below, sequenced in a study of blood T cell repertoires in COVID-19. Generated by immunoSEQ multiplex PCR, the TCRdb table keeps only in-frame clones and is missing some. The sample includes about 37,000 clones, approximately 88% of them seen just once. The sequencing input was peripheral blood. Receptors originate from a human donor in a cohort sampled during active COVID-19.

The rearrangement uses TRBV18 and TRBJ1-1; possibly TRBD1 for D (5 bases). This CDR3 spans 14 amino acids. Trimming shortened V by 1 base and J by 4 bases, and 10 bases separated the two germline ends. Germline-derived CDR1 and CDR2 are KGHSH and LQKENI. CDR3: CASSPLVGATEAFF. For the CDR3, the DNA is TGTGCCAGCTCACCACTTGTAGGGGCCACTGAAGCTTTCTTT.

J is TRBJ2-5 and V is TRBV10-2; 12 bases are shared with TRBD1. The CDR3 loop spans 15 amino acids. Germline CDR1 and CDR2: WSHSY and SAAADI. V lost 8 bases to trimming and J lost 5 bases; unmatched junction nucleotides: 9. The CDR3 loop reads CASCRGQGARETQYF. CDR3 sequence (DNA): TGCGCCAGCTGTAGGGGACAGGGGGCGCGGGAGACCCAGTACTTC.

V gene TRBV12-3 or TRBV12-4 combines with J gene TRBJ2-5; weak D call: TRBD2 (6 bases). V was pared by 6 bases and J by 1 base, with 9 bases between. The CDR3 sequence is 13 residues long. The chain's CDR3 is CASSRDFQETQYF. The DNA for the CDR3 is TGTGCCAGCAGCCGGGACTTCCAAGAGACCCAGTACTTC.

The V call is TRBV5-1, the J call TRBJ2-5; 9 bases align to TRBD1. Germline CDR1 and CDR2: SGHRS and YFSETQ. This CDR3 has 15 residues. V was clipped by 2 bases and J by 5 bases; unmatched bases: 7. This CDR3 reads CASSFRDREFETQYF. CDR3 DNA: TGCGCCAGCAGCTTCCGGGACAGGGAGTTTGAGACCCAGTACTTC.

CDR3 nucleotides: TGTGCCAGCAGTTACTCGACAGCGAATGTAGCCAAAAACATTCAGTACTTC. Translation: CASSYSTANVAKNIQYF. The chain has TRBV6-2 or TRBV6-3 and TRBJ2-4; perhaps TRBD1 as D (5 bases). The CDR3 runs 17 residues. V lost 0 bases and J lost 0, with 12 bases in between. Germline V lookup: CDR1 MNHEY, CDR2 SVGEGT.

This clone is medium-sized by share. The V call is TRBV3-1 (or the pseudogene TRBV3-2), the J call TRBJ2-7, with no clear D. Germline V gene data show CDR1 as LGHDT and CDR2 as YNNKEL (reference sequence). V was pared by 4 bases and J by 3 bases, with 13 bases between. The CDR3 totals 14 residues. The CDR3 region is CASSLLRGGYEQYF. DNA for the CDR3: TGTGCCAGCAGCCTCCTTCGAGGCGGCTACGAGCAGTACTTC.

V and J are TRBV27 and TRBJ1-1; 10 bases line up with TRBD1. This CDR3 contains 16 residues. Germline trimming cut 3 bases from V and 0 bases from J; bases unmatched to any gene: 4. Germline assignment: CDR1 MNHEY and CDR2 SMNVEV (reference sequence). Here the CDR3 DNA reads TGTGCCAGCAGTTTGGACAGGGGGTCCATGAACACTGAAGCTTTCTTT. Its protein product is CASSLDRGSMNTEAFF.

The J gene is TRBJ1-1, the V gene TRBV7-8; D gene uncertain. The V gene's germline CDR1 is SGHVS and CDR2 FQNEAQ. V was cut by 7 bases and J by 1 base, with 7 bases left in between. The CDR3 spans 12 residues. In DNA, the CDR3 is TGTGCCAGCACCGTAAAGAACACTGAAGCTTTCTTT. Its translation: CASTVKNTEAFF. The full variable domain, its missing parts supplied by reference TRBV7-8 and TRBJ1-1, is GAGVSQSPRYKVAKRGQDVALRCDPISGHVSLFWYQQALGQGPEFLTYFQNEAQLDKSGLPSDRFFAERPEGSVSTLKIQRTQQEDSAVYLCASTVKNTEAFFGQGTRLTVV.

The chain uses TRBV15 and TRBJ1-5, with D uncertain. V dropped 1 base and J dropped 0 bases, with 7 bases sitting between them. The V gene's germline CDR1 is LNHNV and CDR2 YYDKDF (reference sequence). This CDR3 has 15 amino acids. The CDR3 coding sequence is TGTGCCACCAGCAGAGGAGGATATAGCAATCAGCCCCAGCATTTT. It translates to CATSRGGYSNQPQHF.

This chain joins TRBV6-5 and TRBJ1-1; D not resolved. The CDR3 runs 14 residues. V gave up 5 bases and J gave up 5 bases, with 15 bases separating them. Germline-derived CDR1 and CDR2 are MNHEY and SVGAGI. The CDR3 spells CASSQYGVRTEAFF. CDR3 sequence (DNA): TGTGCCAGCAGTCAGTACGGGGTGAGGACTGAAGCTTTCTTT.

The V call is TRBV4-3, the J call TRBJ1-1; D is unresolved. Germline V lookup: CDR1 LGHNA, CDR2 YSLEER. Trimming stripped 0 bases from V and 1 base from J, with 9 bases between. The CDR3 is 15 residues long. Here the CDR3 DNA reads TGCGCCAGCAGCCAAGAGATGGAGTCGAACACTGAAGCTTTCTTT. Amino acid sequence: CASSQEMESNTEAFF.

CDR3 in amino acids: CASSSGRGYSYEQYF. The CDR3 DNA is TGTGCCAGCAGCTCCGGGCGGGGTTACTCCTACGAGCAGTACTTC. The chain recombines TRBV7-2 with TRBJ2-7, with TRBD2 as a possible D gene (6 bases). V lost 4 bases to trimming and J lost 0 bases, with 13 bases between them. This CDR3 spans 15 amino acids. Germline CDR1 SGHTA, CDR2 FQGNSA.

The chain links TRBV7-9 to TRBJ2-7; D might be TRBD1 (5 bases). CDR3 length equals 13 residues. The germline gives CDR1 SEHNR, CDR2 FQNEAQ (reference sequence). Deletions cut 0 bases from V and 5 bases from J, with 8 bases between. For the CDR3, the DNA is TGTGCCAGCAGCTTAGCGGCAGGGAACGAGCAGTACTTC. It codes for CASSLAAGNEQYF. Drawing the rest from reference TRBV7-9 and TRBJ2-7, the complete variable domain is DTGVSQNPRHKITKRGQNVTFRCDPISEHNRLYWYRQTLGQGPEFLTYFQNEAQLEKSRLLSDRFSAERPKGSFSTLEIQRTEQGDSAMYLCASSLAAGNEQYFGPGTRLTVT.

CDR3 protein: CASSGVGGAYEQYF. CDR3 DNA: TGTGCCAGCAGCGGGGTCGGGGGGGCCTACGAGCAGTACTTC. The chain joins TRBV11-2 to TRBJ2-7; 8 positions match TRBD2. Germline assignment: CDR1 SGHAT and CDR2 FQNNGV. The CDR3 is 14 amino acids. After removal of 5 bases from V and 2 bases from J, the junction contained 5 bases not matched to a gene.

This chain joins TRBV24-1 and TRBJ2-7; 7 bases match TRBD1. V trimming: 4 bases; J trimming: 2 bases; junction bases outside the gene matches: 10. Looked up from germline, CDR1 is KGHDR and CDR2 is SFDVKD. The CDR3 loop spans 16 amino acids. CDR3 sequence: CATSDTVGDSPYEQYF. CDR3 sequence (DNA): TGTGCCACCAGTGACACCGTCGGGGACAGTCCCTACGAGCAGTACTTC.

The chain is built from TRBV7-6 and TRBJ1-3; D call uncertain. The CDR3 has 16 residues. V lost 2 bases and J lost 0, with 11 bases in between. Germline V gene lookup returns CDR1 SGHVS and CDR2 FNYEAQ. As DNA, the CDR3 is TGTGCCAGCAGCTTAAGTCCAGGAGGCTCTGGAAACACCATATATTTT. This codes for CASSLSPGGSGNTIYF.

The chain carries TRBV11-2 and TRBJ1-1, with D uncertain. V gave up 3 bases and J gave up 8 bases, with 13 bases separating them. Germline CDR1 SGHAT, CDR2 FQNNGV. The CDR3 is 13 amino acids. The CDR3 sequence: CASSFLEQGEAFF. The DNA of the CDR3 is TGTGCCAGCAGCTTTCTGGAGCAAGGCGAAGCTTTCTTT.

This clone has just a few counts. This chain connects TRBV20-1 to TRBJ1-1; 8 bases match TRBD1. Germline V CDR1 and CDR2: DFQATT, SNEGSKA (reference sequence). Trimming took 1 base from V and 13 from J; bases not matched to a gene: 5. The CDR3 sequence is 11 residues long. As DNA, the CDR3 is TGCAGTGCTAGAGGGGGACAGGCCGATTTCTTT. This encodes CSARGGQADFF.

The V call is TRBV7-9, the J call TRBJ2-7; TRBD2 aligns across 15 bases. The CDR3 spans 18 residues. The ends lost 4 bases at V and 2 bases at J; junction bases unmatched: 9. CDR1 is SEHNR, CDR2 FQNEAQ, per germline (reference sequence). The CDR3: CASSSRGTSGRRTYEQYF. CDR3 coding DNA: TGTGCCAGCAGCTCTCGAGGGACTAGCGGGAGGAGGACCTACGAGCAGTACTTC.

V and J are TRBV7-8 and TRBJ1-2; 9 positions match TRBD1. Germline V gene data show CDR1 as SGHVS and CDR2 as FQNEAQ. The CDR3 loop spans 14 amino acids. The J segment lost 6 bases and the V segment lost 1 base, leaving 3 bases of the junction unmatched. CDR3 nucleotides: TGTGCCAGCAGCTTAGGGGGACAGGGTCATGGCTACACCTTC. This encodes CASSLGGQGHGYTF.

The V and J genes are TRBV6-4 and TRBJ2-7; the match to TRBD2 covers 9 bases. CDR1 is MRHNA, CDR2 SNTAGT, per germline. CDR3 size: 14 residues. V shed 6 bases and J 6 bases; nucleotides not matched to a gene: 9. The CDR3 coding sequence is TGTGCCAGCAGCTTAACCGGGACTAGCCTCGAGCAGTACTTC. Amino acid sequence: CASSLTGTSLEQYF.

The genes are TRBV20-1 and TRBJ1-5; D unresolved. CDR3 length equals 10 residues. Trimming left V 8 bases short and J 5 bases short, with 7 bases between. The germline V gene encodes CDR1 DFQATT and CDR2 SNEGSKA (reference sequence). CDR3 residues: CSYGDQPQHF. As DNA, the CDR3 is TGCAGTTACGGGGATCAGCCCCAGCATTTT.

The rearrangement uses TRBV2 and TRBJ1-6, with 9 positions matching TRBD1. The CDR3 has 15 residues. From germline, CDR1 is SNHLY and CDR2 FYNNEI. V trimming: 6 bases; J trimming: 9 bases; junction bases outside the gene matches: 9. This CDR3 reads CASRPPGQGRSPLHF. The CDR3 bases are TGTGCCAGCAGGCCACCGGGACAGGGACGTTCACCCCTCCACTTT.

The chain has TRBV7-9 and TRBJ1-1; no firm D call. Germline CDR1 and CDR2: SEHNR and FQNEAQ (reference sequence). The CDR3 runs 15 residues. V gave up 5 bases and J gave up 1 base, with 14 bases separating them. CDR3 coding DNA: TGTGCCAGCAGCCTGCCCGGACTGAAGAACACTGAAGCTTTCTTT. Protein sequence: CASSLPGLKNTEAFF.

V and J are TRBV3-1 (or the pseudogene TRBV3-2) and TRBJ1-2; 9 nucleotides line up with TRBD1. Germline V gives CDR1 LGHDT, CDR2 YNNKEL (reference sequence). This CDR3 has 14 residues. J gave up 4 bases and V 4 bases, and 4 bases lay outside the gene matches. CDR3 loop: CASSPGTGPYGYTF. CDR3 DNA: TGTGCCAGCAGCCCCGGGACAGGGCCCTATGGCTACACCTTC.

V usage is TRBV10-3 and J usage is TRBJ2-2, with 7 bases matching TRBD1. The CDR3 spans 15 residues. Trimming took 8 bases from V and 7 from J; bases not matched to a gene: 13. The germline V gene encodes CDR1 ENHRY and CDR2 SYGVKD. CDR3: CAILAQGIRNGELFF. The CDR3 bases are TGTGCCATCCTAGCACAGGGGATTCGGAACGGGGAGCTGTTTTTT.

The gene calls are TRBV3-1 (or the pseudogene TRBV3-2) and TRBJ2-2; D ambiguous. The CDR3 is made up of 13 amino acids. Deletions cut 0 bases from V and 8 bases from J, with 7 bases between. Germline-derived CDR1 and CDR2 are LGHDT and YNNKEL (reference sequence). The CDR3 nucleotides read TGTGCCAGCAGCCAAGATACCAGGGGGGAGCTGTTTTTT. Its translation is CASSQDTRGELFF.

The J gene is TRBJ2-5, the V gene TRBV6-8, with 7 bases aligning to TRBD2. The CDR3 totals 13 residues. CDR1 and CDR2 from the germline V gene are MNHGY and SAAAGT. J lost 2 bases, V lost 7 bases, and 4 bases had no gene match. Written as DNA, the CDR3 is TGTGCCAGCACGGACGGGGGGCAAGAGACCCAGTACTTC. It is translated as CASTDGGQETQYF.

The chain links TRBV21-1 to TRBJ2-7; TRBD2 is the table's D call and was not checked against the DNA. TRBV21-1 constitutes a pseudogene. The CDR3 is 16 amino acids. CDR3 loop: CASNPSRLEKSDEQYF. The CDR3, as DNA: TGTGCCAGCAACCCGTCCCGACTGGAAAAGAGCGACGAGCAGTACTTC.